This TCR beta chain was recorded in a study of neoadjuvant anti-PD-1 for oral cavity cancer. The CDR3 totals 15 residues. Trimming shortened V by 7 bases and J by 2 bases, and 17 bases separated the two germline ends. The V gene's germline CDR1 is LNHDA and CDR2 SQIVND (reference sequence). Patients had newly diagnosed, untreated stage II-IVA oral cavity squamous cell carcinoma. Analysis of PBMCs was direct, with no culture step. Blood libraries mostly used roughly 500 ng genomic DNA, six replicates each. Using immunoSEQ multiplex PCR, the repertoire was profiled, and TCRdb retains in-frame clones only, with some absent. The repertoire holds 30,000 to 40,000 clones, around nine tenths seen once, with 3.5% to 4.5% in the top ten.

The sample consisted of PBMCs, taken before nivolumab (anti-PD-1) treatment. The chain employs TRBV19 and TRBJ1-2; D possibly corresponds to TRBD1 (5 bases). This TCR was recovered from a person aged 35 to 85 with oral cavity squamous cell carcinoma. CDR3 amino acids: CASTPVAGPNYGYTF. The CDR3, as DNA: TGTGCCAGTACCCCAGTGGCAGGGCCCAACTATGGCTACACCTTC.